This T cell receptor (beta chain) appears in the sequencing data of a study of T cells in Graves' hyperthyroidism and ophthalmopathy. There are many counts of this clonotype. TCR beta CDR3 regions were amplified from RNA. The HTBI set primed first-round TCR CDR3 RT-PCR. TCRdb fed the multiplex PCR reads into MiXCR, producing one record per CDR3 protein. Among 300,000 to 450,000 distinct CDR3 sequences listed, approximately 17% were seen once. Pregnant or lactating patients were excluded, as were those with uncontrolled infection or other autoimmune disease. The TCR comes from a woman under 40 with Graves' hyperthyroidism that later progressed to Graves' ophthalmopathy. Sequenced: blood.

The CDR3 loop reads CSVEKSGHSTDTQYF. Here the CDR3 DNA reads TGCAGCGTTGAAAAGTCCGGGCATAGCACAGATACGCAGTATTTT. This chain joins TRBV29-1 and TRBJ2-3; D is unresolved. V lost 2 bases to trimming and J lost 0 bases, with 12 bases between them. Germline CDR1 is SQVTM and CDR2 is ANQGSEA. The CDR3 has 15 amino acids.